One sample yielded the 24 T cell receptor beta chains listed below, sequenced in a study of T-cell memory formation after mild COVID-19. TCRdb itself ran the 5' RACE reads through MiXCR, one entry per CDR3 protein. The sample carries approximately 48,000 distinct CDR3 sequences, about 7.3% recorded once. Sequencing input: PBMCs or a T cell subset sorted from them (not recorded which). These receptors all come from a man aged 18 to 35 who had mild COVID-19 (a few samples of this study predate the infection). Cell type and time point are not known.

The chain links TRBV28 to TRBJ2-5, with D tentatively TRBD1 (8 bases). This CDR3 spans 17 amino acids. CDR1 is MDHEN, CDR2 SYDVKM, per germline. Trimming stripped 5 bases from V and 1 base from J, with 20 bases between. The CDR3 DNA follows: TGTGCCAGCAGTCTCGGACAGGGAGGGAGGGCCCAAGAGACCCAGTACTTC. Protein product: CASSLGQGGRAQETQYF. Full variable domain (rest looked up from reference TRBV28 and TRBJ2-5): DVKVTQSSRYLVKRTGEKVFLECVQDMDHENMFWYRQDPGLGLRLIYFSYDVKMKEKGDIPEGYSVSREKKERFSLILESASTNQTSMYLCASSLGQGGRAQETQYFGPGTRLLVL.

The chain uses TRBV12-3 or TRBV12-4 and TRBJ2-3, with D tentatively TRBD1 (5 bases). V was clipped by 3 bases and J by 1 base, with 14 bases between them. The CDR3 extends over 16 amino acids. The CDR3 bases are TGTGCCAGCAGTTTCCTAGTAGGACACGGCACAGATACGCAGTATTTT. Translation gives CASSFLVGHGTDTQYF.

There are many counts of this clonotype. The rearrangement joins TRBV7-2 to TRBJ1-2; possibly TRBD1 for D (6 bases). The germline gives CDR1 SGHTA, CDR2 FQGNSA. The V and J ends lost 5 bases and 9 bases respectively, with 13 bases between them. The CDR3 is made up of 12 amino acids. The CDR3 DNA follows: TGTGCCAGCAGCCGCCGACAGGAAAGCTACACCTTC. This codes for CASSRRQESYTF.

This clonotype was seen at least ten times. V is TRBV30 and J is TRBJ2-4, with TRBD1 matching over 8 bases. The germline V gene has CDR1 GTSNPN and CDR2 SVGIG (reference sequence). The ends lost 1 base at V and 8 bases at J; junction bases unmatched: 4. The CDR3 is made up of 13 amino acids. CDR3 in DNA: TGTGCCTGGAGTGCAGGGGGCAGGGACATTCAGTACTTC. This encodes CAWSAGGRDIQYF.

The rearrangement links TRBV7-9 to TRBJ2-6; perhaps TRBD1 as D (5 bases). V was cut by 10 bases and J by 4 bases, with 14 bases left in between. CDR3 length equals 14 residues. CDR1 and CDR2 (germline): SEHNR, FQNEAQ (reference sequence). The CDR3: CANPPGLGANVLTF. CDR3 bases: TGTGCCAACCCTCCAGGGTTGGGGGCCAACGTCCTGACTTTC.

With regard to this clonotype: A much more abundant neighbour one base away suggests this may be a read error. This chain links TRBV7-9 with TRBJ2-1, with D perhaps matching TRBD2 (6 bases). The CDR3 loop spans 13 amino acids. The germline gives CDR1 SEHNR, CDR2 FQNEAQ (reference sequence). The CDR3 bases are TGTGTCAGCAGGTCTCAGGGAGGCGCTGAGCAGTTCTTC. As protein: CVSRSQGGAEQFF.

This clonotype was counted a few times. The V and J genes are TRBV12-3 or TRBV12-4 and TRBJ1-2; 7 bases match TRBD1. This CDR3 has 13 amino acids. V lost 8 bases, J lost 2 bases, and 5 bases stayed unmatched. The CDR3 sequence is CASSQGGNYGYTF. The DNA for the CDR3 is TGTGCCAGCTCCCAAGGGGGCAACTATGGCTACACCTTC.

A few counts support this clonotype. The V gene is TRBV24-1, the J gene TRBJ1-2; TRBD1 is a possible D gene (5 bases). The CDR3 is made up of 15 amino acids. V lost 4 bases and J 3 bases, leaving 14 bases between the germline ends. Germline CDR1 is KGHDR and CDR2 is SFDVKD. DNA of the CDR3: TGTGCCACCAGTGACCCTGGGAGGGGCCACTATGGCTACACCTTC. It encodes CATSDPGRGHYGYTF.

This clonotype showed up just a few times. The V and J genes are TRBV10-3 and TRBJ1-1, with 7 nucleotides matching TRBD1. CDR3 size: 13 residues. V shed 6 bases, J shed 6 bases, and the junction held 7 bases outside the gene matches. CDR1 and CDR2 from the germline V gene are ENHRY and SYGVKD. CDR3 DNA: TGTGCCATCAGCCGGGACAGTACCTCTGAAGCTTTCTTT. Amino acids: CAISRDSTSEAFF.

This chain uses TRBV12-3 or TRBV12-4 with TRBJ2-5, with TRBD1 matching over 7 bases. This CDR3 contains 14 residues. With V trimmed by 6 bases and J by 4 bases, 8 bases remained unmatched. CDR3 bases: TGTGCCAGCAGGAAACTGACAGGGTCAGAGACCCAGTACTTC. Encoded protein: CASRKLTGSETQYF.

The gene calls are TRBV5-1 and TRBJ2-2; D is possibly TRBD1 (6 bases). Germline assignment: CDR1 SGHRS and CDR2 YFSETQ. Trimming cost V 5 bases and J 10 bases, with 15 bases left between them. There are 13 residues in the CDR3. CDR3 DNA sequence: TGCGCCAGCAGGACTACAGGGTCCGTGGAGCTGTTTTTT. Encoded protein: CASRTTGSVELFF.

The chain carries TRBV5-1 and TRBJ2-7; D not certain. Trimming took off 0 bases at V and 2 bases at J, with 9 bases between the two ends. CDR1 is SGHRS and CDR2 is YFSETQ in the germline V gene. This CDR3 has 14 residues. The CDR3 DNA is TGCGCCAGCAGCTTGGAATTGGCCCCCTACGAGCAGTACTTC. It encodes CASSLELAPYEQYF.

The CDR3 loop reads CASSSPGLQPQHF. The CDR3 region has the DNA TGTGCCAGCAGCTCCCCAGGTCTTCAGCCCCAGCATTTT. The rearrangement uses TRBV7-2 and TRBJ1-5; D is undetermined. The length of the CDR3 is 13 residues. Germline V gene sequence: CDR1 SGHTA, CDR2 FQGNSA. Trimming shortened V by 4 bases and J by 6 bases, and 10 bases separated the two germline ends.

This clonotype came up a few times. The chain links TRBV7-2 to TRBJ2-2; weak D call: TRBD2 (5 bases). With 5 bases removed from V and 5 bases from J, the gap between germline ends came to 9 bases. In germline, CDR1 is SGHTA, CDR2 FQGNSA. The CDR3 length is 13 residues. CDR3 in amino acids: CASSGAVTGELFF. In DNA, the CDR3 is TGTGCCAGCAGCGGAGCGGTGACCGGGGAGCTGTTTTTT. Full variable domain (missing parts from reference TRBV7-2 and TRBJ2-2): GAGVSQSPSNKVTEKGKDVELRCDPISGHTALYWYRQSLGQGLEFLIYFQGNSAPDKSGLPSDRFSAERTGGSVSTLTIQRTQQEDSAVYLCASSGAVTGELFFGEGSRLTVL.

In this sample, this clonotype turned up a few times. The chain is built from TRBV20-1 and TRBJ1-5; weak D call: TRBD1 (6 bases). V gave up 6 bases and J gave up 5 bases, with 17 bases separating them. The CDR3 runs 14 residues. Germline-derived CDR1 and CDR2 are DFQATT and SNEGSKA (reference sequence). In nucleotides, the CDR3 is TGCAGTGCCACGCGGGCTGGGGGCGATCAGCCCCAGCATTTT. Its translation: CSATRAGGDQPQHF.

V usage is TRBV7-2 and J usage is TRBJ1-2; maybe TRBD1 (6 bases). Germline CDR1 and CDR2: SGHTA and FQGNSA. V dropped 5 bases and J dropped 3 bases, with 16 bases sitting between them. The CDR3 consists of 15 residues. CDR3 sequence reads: CASSPYRVRDYGYTF. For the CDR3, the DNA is TGTGCCAGCAGCCCATACAGGGTTAGGGACTATGGCTACACCTTC.

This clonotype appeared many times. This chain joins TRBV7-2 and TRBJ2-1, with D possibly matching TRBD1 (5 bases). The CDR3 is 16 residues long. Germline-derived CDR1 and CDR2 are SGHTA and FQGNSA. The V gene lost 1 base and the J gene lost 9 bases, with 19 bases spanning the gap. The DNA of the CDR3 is TGTGCCAGCAGCTTAGTTTTGCACAGGCAAATTGGTGAGCAGTTCTTC. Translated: CASSLVLHRQIGEQFF.

CDR3 loop: CASSTREDTQYF. The CDR3 DNA reads as TGCGCCAGCAGCACCAGAGAAGATACGCAGTATTTT. The chain is built from TRBV5-1 and TRBJ2-3; D call uncertain. V lost 4 bases to trimming and J lost 5 bases, with 8 bases between them. The CDR3 covers 12 residues. The germline gives CDR1 SGHRS, CDR2 YFSETQ.

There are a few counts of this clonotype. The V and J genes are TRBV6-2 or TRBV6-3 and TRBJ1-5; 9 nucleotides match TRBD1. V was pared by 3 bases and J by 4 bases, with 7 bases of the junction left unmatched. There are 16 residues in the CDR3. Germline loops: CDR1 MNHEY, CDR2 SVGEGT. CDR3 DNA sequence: TGTGCCAGCAGTTATGGACAGGGGCGTAAAAATCAGCCCCAGCATTTT. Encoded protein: CASSYGQGRKNQPQHF.

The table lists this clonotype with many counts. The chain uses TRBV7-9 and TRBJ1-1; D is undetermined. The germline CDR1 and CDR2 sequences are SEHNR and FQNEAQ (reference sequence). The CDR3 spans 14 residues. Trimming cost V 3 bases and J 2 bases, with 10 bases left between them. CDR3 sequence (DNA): TGTGCCAGCAGCTTGACCTTTTACAACACTGAAGCTTTCTTT. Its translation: CASSLTFYNTEAFF.

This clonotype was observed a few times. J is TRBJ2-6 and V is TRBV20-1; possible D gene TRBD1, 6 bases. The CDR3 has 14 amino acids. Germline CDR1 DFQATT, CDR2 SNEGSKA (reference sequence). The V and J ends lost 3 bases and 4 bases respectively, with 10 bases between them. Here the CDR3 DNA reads TGCAGTGCTAGGGTAGGACAGGGGGCCAACGTCCTGACTTTC. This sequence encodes CSARVGQGANVLTF.

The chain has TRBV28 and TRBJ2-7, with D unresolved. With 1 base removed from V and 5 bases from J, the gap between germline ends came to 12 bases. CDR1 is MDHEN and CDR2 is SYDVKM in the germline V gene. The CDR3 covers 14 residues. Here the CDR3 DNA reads TGTGCCAGCAGTTTATACGGTAAAGGAGACGAGCAGTACGTC. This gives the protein CASSLYGKGDEQYV.

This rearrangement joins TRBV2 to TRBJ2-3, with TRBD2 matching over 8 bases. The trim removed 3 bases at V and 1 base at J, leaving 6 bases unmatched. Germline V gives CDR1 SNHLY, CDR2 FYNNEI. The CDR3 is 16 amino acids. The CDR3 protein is CASSDWDGGGTDTQYF. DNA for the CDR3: TGTGCCAGCAGTGATTGGGACGGGGGGGGCACAGATACGCAGTATTTT.

CDR3 sequence reads: CASRRGETDTQYF. The CDR3 region has the DNA TGTGCCAGCAGGCGGGGAGAGACAGATACGCAGTATTTT. V and J are TRBV4-2 and TRBJ2-3, with D possibly matching TRBD2 (6 bases). Germline V lookup: CDR1 LGHNA, CDR2 YNFKEQ. Trimming took off 6 bases at V and 3 bases at J, with 10 bases between the two ends. CDR3 length: 13 residues.